A single T cell receptor beta chain is shown here with its context. The iRepertoire nested amplicon-rescue multiplex PCR amplified TCR alpha and beta CDR3s from RNA. MiXCR, applied by TCRdb to the multiplex PCR reads, yields one record per CDR3 protein. The data contain some 150,000 distinct CDR3 sequences, 35% to 50% of them singletons. The data originate from a study of glioma-infiltrating T cells. The sequenced material came from glioma tissue, nonneoplastic brain tissue, or PBMCs (not recorded which). The sequence came from a human donor with low-grade glioma or glioblastoma, undergoing nonglioma brain surgery, or in good health (not recorded which).

CDR3 sequence reads: CSAREGLYNEQFF. Here the CDR3 DNA reads TGCAGTGCTAGAGAAGGGCTATACAATGAGCAGTTCTTC. This chain joins TRBV20-1 and TRBJ2-1; D gene uncertain. Trimming cost V 0 bases and J 4 bases, with 7 bases left between them. The CDR3 has 13 residues. CDR1 and CDR2 from the germline V gene are DFQATT and SNEGSKA (reference sequence).